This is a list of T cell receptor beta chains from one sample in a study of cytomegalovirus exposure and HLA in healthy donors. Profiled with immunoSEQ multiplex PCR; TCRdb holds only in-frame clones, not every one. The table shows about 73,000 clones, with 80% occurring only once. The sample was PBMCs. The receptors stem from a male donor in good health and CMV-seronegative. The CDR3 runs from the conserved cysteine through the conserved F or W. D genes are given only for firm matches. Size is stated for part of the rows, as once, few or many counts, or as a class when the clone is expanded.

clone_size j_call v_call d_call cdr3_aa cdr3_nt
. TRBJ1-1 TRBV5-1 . CASSLVHRDTEAFF TGCGCCAGCAGCTTGGTCCACAGGGACACTGAAGCTTTCTTT
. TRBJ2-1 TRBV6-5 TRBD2 CASSSIAGGPYNEQFF TGTGCCAGCAGTTCGATAGCGGGGGGGCCCTACAATGAGCAGTTCTTC
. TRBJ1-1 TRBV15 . CATSKLQGSEAFF TGTGCCACCAGCAAATTACAGGGATCTGAAGCTTTCTTT
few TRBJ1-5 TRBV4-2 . CASSQDTGGQPQNF TGTGCCAGCAGCCAAGATACGGGAGGGCAGCCCCAGAATTTT
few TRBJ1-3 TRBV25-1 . CASISSPGNTIYF TGTGCCAGCATTTCGTCCCCTGGAAACACCATATATTTT
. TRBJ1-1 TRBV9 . CASSVGTVQNTEAFF TGTGCCAGCAGCGTAGGGACAGTCCAGAACACTGAAGCTTTCTTT
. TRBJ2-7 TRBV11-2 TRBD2 CASSLESGGASDEQYF TGTGCCAGCAGCTTAGAGTCCGGGGGGGCATCGGACGAGCAGTACTTC
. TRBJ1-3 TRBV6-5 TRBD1 CASGQGENTIYF TGTGCCAGCGGTCAGGGGGAAAACACCATATATTTT
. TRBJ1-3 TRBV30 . CAWSVNRRDTIYF TGTGCCTGGAGTGTAAATAGGCGGGACACCATATATTTT
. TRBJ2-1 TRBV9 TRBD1 CASSVFGTGMYNEQFF TGTGCCAGCAGCGTTTTTGGGACAGGGATGTACAATGAGCAGTTCTTC
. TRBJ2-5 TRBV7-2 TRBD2 CASSLALVSGGGGETQYF TGTGCCAGCAGCTTAGCGCTCGTGTCTGGCGGGGGGGGCGAGACCCAGTACTTC
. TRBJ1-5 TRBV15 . CATARGRGLSQPQHF TGTGCCACCGCAAGAGGGAGGGGTTTAAGTCAGCCCCAGCATTTT
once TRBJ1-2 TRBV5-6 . CASSAAGVLGYGYPF TGTGCCAGCAGCGCTGCAGGGGTATTAGGCTATGGCTACCCCTTC
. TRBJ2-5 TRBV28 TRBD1 CASTETPTGGKETQYF TGTGCCAGCACTGAAACCCCGACAGGGGGCAAAGAGACCCAGTACTTC
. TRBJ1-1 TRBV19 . CASTQRTENTEAFF TGTGCCAGTACCCAGAGGACAGAGAACACTGAAGCTTTCTTT
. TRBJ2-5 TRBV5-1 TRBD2 CASRGGNTKETQYF TGCGCCAGCAGGGGGGGGAACACAAAAGAGACCCAGTACTTC
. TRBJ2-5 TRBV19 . CASSIGVGQSETQYF TGTGCCAGTAGTATCGGGGTAGGACAGTCTGAGACCCAGTACTTC
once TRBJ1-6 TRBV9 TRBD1 CASSPRTGNNSPLHF TGTGCCAGCAGCCCCCGGACAGGAAATAATTCACCCCTCCACTTT
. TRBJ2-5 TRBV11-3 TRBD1 CASSLRTGIQETQYF TGTGCCAGCAGCTTAAGGACAGGGATCCAAGAGACCCAGTACTTC
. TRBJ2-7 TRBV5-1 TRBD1 CASSLVGTGNHEQYF TGCGCCAGCAGCTTGGTAGGGACAGGGAACCACGAGCAGTACTTC
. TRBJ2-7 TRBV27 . CASKQNDRREQYF TGTGCCAGCAAACAGAATGATCGTCGCGAGCAGTACTTC
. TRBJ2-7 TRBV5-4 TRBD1 CASSLMGGQGKAYEQYF TGTGCCAGCAGCCTCATGGGGGGACAGGGGAAGGCCTACGAGCAGTACTTC
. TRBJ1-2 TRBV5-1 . CASSREGYGYTF TGCGCCAGCAGCCGTGAGGGCTATGGCTACACCTTC
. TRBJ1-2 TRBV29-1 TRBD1 CSVDKDRVNYGYPF TGCAGCGTGGACAAAGACAGGGTTAACTATGGCTACCCCTTC
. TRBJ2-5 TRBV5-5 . CASSLTGGAGGETQYF TGTGCCAGCAGCTTGACTGGGGGGGCTGGGGGAGAGACCCAGTACTTC
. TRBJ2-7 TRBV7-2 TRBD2 CASSLTSGEGVRYF TGTGCCAGCAGCTTGACTAGCGGGGAAGGAGTACGGTACTTC
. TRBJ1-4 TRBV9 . CASSPRRGGSNEKLFF TGTGCCAGCAGCCCCCGCCGGGGGGGATCTAATGAAAAACTGTTTTTT
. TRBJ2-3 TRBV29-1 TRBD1 CSTHGDSGTDTQYF TGCAGCACCCACGGGGACAGTGGGACAGATACGCAGTATTTT
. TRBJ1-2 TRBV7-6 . CASSLSENYGYTF TGTGCCAGCAGCTTATCGGAGAACTATGGCTACACCTTC
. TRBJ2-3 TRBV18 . CASSPSSGWLPSTDTQYF TGTGCCAGCTCACCATCCTCGGGGTGGCTACCTAGCACAGATACGCAGTATTTT
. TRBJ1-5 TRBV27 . CASSRGGQPQHF TGTGCCAGCAGCAGAGGCGGTCAGCCCCAGCATTTT
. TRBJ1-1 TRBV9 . CASSPEEGSGITEAFF TGTGCCAGCAGCCCCGAGGAGGGGTCGGGGATCACTGAAGCTTTCTTT
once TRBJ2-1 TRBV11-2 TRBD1 CASSSKGGQGANEQFF TGTGCCAGCAGTTCCAAAGGGGGACAGGGGGCGAATGAGCAGTTCTTC
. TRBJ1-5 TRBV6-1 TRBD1 CASSEDRGHQPQNF TGTGCCAGCAGTGAAGACAGGGGGCATCAGCCCCAGAATTTT
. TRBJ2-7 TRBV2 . CASRGFGAGNEQYF TGTGCCAGCAGGGGGTTCGGGGCGGGGAACGAGCAGTACTTC
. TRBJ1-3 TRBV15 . CATSRGPQGSGNTIYF TGTGCCACCAGCAGAGGTCCTCAGGGTAGTGGAAACACCATATATTTT
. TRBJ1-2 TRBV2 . CASRETGKNYGYTF TGTGCCAGCAGGGAAACAGGGAAAAACTATGGCTACACCTTC
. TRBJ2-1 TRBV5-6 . CASTREREQFF TGTGCCAGCACTCGGGAGCGAGAGCAGTTCTTC
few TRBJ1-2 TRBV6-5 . CASSYSKRSKNYGYPF TGTGCCAGCAGTTACTCGAAACGGAGCAAAAACTATGGCTACCCCTTC
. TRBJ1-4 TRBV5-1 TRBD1 CASSLGGQSTNEKLFF TGCGCCAGCAGCTTGGGGGGACAGTCAACTAATGAAAAACTGTTTTTT
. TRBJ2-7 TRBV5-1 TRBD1 CASSPDRGNNEQYF TGCGCCAGCAGCCCGGACAGGGGCAATAACGAGCAGTACTTC
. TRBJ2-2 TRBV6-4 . CASSAGDTGELFF TGTGCCAGCAGTGCGGGAGACACCGGGGAGCTGTTTTTT
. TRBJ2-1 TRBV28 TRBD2 CASSSPGLRMDEQFF TGTGCCAGCAGTTCCCCGGGACTAAGAATGGATGAGCAGTTCTTC
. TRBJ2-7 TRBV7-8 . CASSPGHQSDEQYF TGTGCCAGCAGCCCTGGACACCAATCTGACGAGCAGTACTTC
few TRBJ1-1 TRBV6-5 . CASTTRGGTEAFF TGTGCCAGCACCACAAGAGGGGGCACTGAAGCTTTCTTT
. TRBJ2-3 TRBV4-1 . CASSQDRGSSTDTQYF TGCGCCAGCAGCCAAGATCGCGGGTCTAGCACAGATACGCAGTATTTT
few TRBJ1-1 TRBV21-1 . CASSKIVVTEAFF TGTGCCAGCAGCAAAATAGTGGTAACTGAAGCTTTCTTT
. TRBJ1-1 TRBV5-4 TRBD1 CASSLGQGAQSSEAFF TGTGCCAGCAGCTTGGGACAGGGGGCTCAGAGTTCCGAAGCTTTCTTT
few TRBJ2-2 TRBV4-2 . CASSQGVGGTNTGELFF TGTGCCAGCAGCCAAGGCGTCGGGGGAACTAACACCGGGGAGCTGTTTTTT
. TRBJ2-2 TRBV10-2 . CAAAGRGVTGELFF TGCGCCGCCGCCGGTCGGGGAGTGACCGGGGAGCTGTTTTTT
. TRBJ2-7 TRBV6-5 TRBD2 CASSYGTSYEQYF TGTGCCAGCAGTTACGGGACTAGCTACGAGCAGTACTTC
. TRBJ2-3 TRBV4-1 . CASSQVAGRSLTDTQYF TGCGCCAGCAGCCAAGTTGCGGGGCGTTCTCTCACAGATACGCAGTATTTT
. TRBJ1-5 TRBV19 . CASSPGGLQPQHF TGTGCCAGTAGTCCGGGGGGTTTACAGCCCCAGCATTTT
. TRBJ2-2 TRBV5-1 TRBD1 CASSLGQGVYTGELFF TGCGCCAGCAGCCTCGGACAGGGCGTTTACACCGGGGAGCTGTTTTTT
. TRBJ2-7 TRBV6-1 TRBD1 CASSEAATGGHYEQYF TGTGCCAGCAGTGAAGCTGCGACAGGGGGTCACTACGAGCAGTACTTC
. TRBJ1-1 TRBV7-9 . CASSPERGKYPEAFF TGTGCCAGCAGCCCGGAAAGAGGAAAATACCCTGAAGCTTTCTTT
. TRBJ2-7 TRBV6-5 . CASSYSEGQVPYEQYF TGTGCCAGCAGTTACTCTGAGGGCCAGGTCCCCTACGAGCAGTACTTC
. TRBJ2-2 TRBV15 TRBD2 CATSTGLAGGSNTGGLFF TGTGCCACCAGCACGGGACTAGCGGGAGGATCGAACACCGGGGGGCTGTTTTTT
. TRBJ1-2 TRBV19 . CATSTGLYGYPF TGTGCCACCTCCACAGGCTTATATGGCTACCCCTTC
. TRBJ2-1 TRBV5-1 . CASSFGQGAYNEQFF TGCGCCAGCAGCTTTGGGCAGGGTGCCTACAATGAGCAGTTCTTC